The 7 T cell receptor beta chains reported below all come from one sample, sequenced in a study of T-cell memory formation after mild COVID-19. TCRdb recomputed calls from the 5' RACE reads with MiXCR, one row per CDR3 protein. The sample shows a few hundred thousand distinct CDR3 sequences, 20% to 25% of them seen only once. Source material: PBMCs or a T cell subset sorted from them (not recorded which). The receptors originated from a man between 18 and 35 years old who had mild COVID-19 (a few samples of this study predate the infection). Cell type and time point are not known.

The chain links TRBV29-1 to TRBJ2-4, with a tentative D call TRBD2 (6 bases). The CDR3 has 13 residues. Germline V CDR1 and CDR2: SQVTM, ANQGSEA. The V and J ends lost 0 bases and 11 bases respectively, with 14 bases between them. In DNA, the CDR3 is TGCAGCGTTGAAGATGAGCAGGGACTGCTTCAGTACTTC. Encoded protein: CSVEDEQGLLQYF.

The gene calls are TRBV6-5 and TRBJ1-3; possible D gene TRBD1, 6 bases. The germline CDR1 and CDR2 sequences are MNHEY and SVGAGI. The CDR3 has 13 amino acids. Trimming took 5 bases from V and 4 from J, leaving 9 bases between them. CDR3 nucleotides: TGTGCCAGCAGTCCCGGGGGCGGAAACACCATATATTTT. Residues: CASSPGGGNTIYF.

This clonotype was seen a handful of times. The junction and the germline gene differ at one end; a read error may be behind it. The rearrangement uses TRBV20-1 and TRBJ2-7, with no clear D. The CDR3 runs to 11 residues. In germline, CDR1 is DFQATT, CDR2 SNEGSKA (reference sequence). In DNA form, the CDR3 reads TGCAGTGCTAGTCCCTCCCACGAGCAGTACTTC. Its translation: CSASPSHEQYF.

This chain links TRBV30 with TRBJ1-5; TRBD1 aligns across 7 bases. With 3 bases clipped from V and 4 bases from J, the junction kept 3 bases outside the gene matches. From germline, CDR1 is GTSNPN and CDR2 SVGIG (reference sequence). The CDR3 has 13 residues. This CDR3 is CAWRDRMNQPQHF. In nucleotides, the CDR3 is TGTGCCTGGAGGGACAGGATGAATCAGCCCCAGCATTTT.

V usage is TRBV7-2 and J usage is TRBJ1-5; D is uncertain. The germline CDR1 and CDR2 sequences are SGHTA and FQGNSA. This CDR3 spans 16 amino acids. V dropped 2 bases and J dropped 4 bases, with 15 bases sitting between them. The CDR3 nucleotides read TGTGCCAGCAGCTTATTACCCGAGAGGGCAAATCAGCCCCAGCATTTT. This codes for CASSLLPERANQPQHF. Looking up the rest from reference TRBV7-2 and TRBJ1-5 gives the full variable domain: GAGVSQSPSNKVTEKGKDVELRCDPISGHTALYWYRQSLGQGLEFLIYFQGNSAPDKSGLPSDRFSAERTGGSVSTLTIQRTQQEDSAVYLCASSLLPERANQPQHFGDGTRLSIL.

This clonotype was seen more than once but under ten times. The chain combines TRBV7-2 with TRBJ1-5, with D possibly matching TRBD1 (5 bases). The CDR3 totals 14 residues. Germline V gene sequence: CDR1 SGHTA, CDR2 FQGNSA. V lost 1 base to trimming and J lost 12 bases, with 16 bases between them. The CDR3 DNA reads TGTGCCAGCAGCTTAGGGGTAGGGGCGGATCTCCAGCATTTT. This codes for CASSLGVGADLQHF.

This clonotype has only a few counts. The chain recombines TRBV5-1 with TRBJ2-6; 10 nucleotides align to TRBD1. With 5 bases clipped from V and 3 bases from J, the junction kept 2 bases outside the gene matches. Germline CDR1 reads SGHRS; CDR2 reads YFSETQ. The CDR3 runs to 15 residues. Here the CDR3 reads CASRTGGSGANVLTF. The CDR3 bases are TGCGCCAGCAGGACAGGGGGCAGTGGGGCCAACGTCCTGACTTTC.